These T cell receptor beta chains were read from a single sample in a study of lymphopenia after photon versus proton radiotherapy. Produced via immunoSEQ multiplex PCR; TCRdb's table is partial and in-frame only. The table lists some 170,000 clones, approximately 86% of them singletons. The sample in question was peripheral blood, obtained from a patient treated with photon-based radiotherapy. The origin of the receptors is a man aged 45-60 years with gastric cancer. CDR3s include the opening cysteine and the closing phenylalanine or tryptophan. The D gene is left open where the match is weak. Size is omitted from some rows. Given values are once, few, many or a class for expanded clones.

D	V	size	J	length	DNA	CDR3
-	TRBV12-2	-	TRBJ2-7	13	TGTGCAAGTCGCTTCCCGCCGGGGACCGAGCAGTACTTC	CASRFPPGTEQYF
-	TRBV6-5	-	TRBJ2-1	15	TGTGCCAGCAGTTACAAGGGAGTCTCCTACAATGAGCAGTTCTTC	CASSYKGVSYNEQFF
-	TRBV27	-	TRBJ1-1	14	TGTGCCAGCAGTTATCGCCCTGACAGAACTGAAGCTTTCTTT	CASSYRPDRTEAFF
TRBD1	TRBV29-1	-	TRBJ2-1	15	TGCAGCTCCGTTCTCCGGGACAGGGCCTACAATGAGCAGTTCTTC	CSSVLRDRAYNEQFF
-	TRBV2	-	TRBJ1-2	13	TGTGCCAGCAGTGAAGGGGACGGCTACGGCTACACCTTC	CASSEGDGYGYTF
TRBD1	TRBV19	few	TRBJ1-2	13	TGTGCCAGTAGTCCCGACAGGGGGCGCGGCTACACCTTC	CASSPDRGRGYTF
-	TRBV29-1	-	TRBJ1-3	13	TGCAGCGCAGAAGGGGGTGGAGGAAACACCATATATTTT	CSAEGGGGNTIYF
-	TRBV7-2	-	TRBJ2-2	15	TGTGCCAGCAGCACAGTACGCGCGAACACCGGGGAGCTGTTTTTT	CASSTVRANTGELFF
-	TRBV30	once	TRBJ1-2	13	TGTGCCTGGAGCCCGAGCCAGCGGAGTGGCTACACCTTC	CAWSPSQRSGYTF
-	TRBV19	-	TRBJ2-1	13	TGTGCCAGTAGTTTCGGCGGCGGCTATGAGCAGTTCTTC	CASSFGGGYEQFF
-	TRBV7-8	-	TRBJ2-7	15	TGTGCCAGCAGTCGGAGTTTGCAAGCCTCCTACGAGCAGTACTTC	CASSRSLQASYEQYF
TRBD2	TRBV5-1	-	TRBJ2-1	14	TGCGCCAGCAGCTTGCGTCCAGCGGGAGGGGAGCAGTTCTTC	CASSLRPAGGEQFF
-	TRBV7-6	once	TRBJ1-4	13	TGTGCCAGCAGCTTAGCTAGGGGGGAAAAACTGTTTTTT	CASSLARGEKLFF
TRBD2	TRBV27	few	TRBJ2-2	19	TGTGCCAGCAGTTTTAGGTCTCTAGCGGGAGGGCAGGGCACCGGGGAGCTGTTTTTT	CASSFRSLAGGQGTGELFF
TRBD2	TRBV5-1	-	TRBJ2-5	14	TGCGCCAGCAGGAGTTCGGGAGGAACTGAGACCCAGTACTTC	CASRSSGGTETQYF
TRBD2	TRBV10-1	-	TRBJ2-7	14	TGCGCCAGCAGCCCTAGCGGGCGAAACTACGAGCAGTACTTC	CASSPSGRNYEQYF
-	TRBV7-9	-	TRBJ1-1	14	TGTGCCAGCAGCTTAGGGGTAGCTATCACTGAAGCTTTCTTT	CASSLGVAITEAFF
TRBD2	TRBV28	-	TRBJ2-4	15	TGTGCCAGCAGAGCGGGGCCGAAGGGCAAAAACATTCAGTACTTC	CASRAGPKGKNIQYF
-	TRBV11-1	-	TRBJ2-1	16	TGTGCCAGCAGCTTAGAGAGGGGGAACCCCTACAATGAGCAGTTCTTC	CASSLERGNPYNEQFF
-	TRBV28	-	TRBJ1-1	13	TGTGCCAGCATTGACAGCATGAACACTGAAGCTTTCTTT	CASIDSMNTEAFF
-	TRBV5-4	-	TRBJ1-2	14	TGTGCCAGCAGCCGGGTCGGCCAGAACTATGGCTACACCTTC	CASSRVGQNYGYTF
TRBD1	TRBV7-2	-	TRBJ2-3	16	TGTGCCAGCAGCTTAGGAGGGACAGGGGGGAAAGATACGCAGTATTTT	CASSLGGTGGKDTQYF
-	TRBV27	few	TRBJ2-7	12	TGTGCCAGCAGAGGGGGGTCCTACGAGCAGTACTTC	CASRGGSYEQYF
-	TRBV7-6	once	TRBJ2-7	16	TGTGCCAGCAGCTTAGCGGGGGCTAGCGGAATCTACGAGCAGTACTTC	CASSLAGASGIYEQYF
-	TRBV28	-	TRBJ2-1	14	TGTGCCAGCAGTTTTGTGGACAGACACAATGAGCAGTTCTTC	CASSFVDRHNEQFF
-	TRBV30	-	TRBJ1-2	12	TGTGCCTGGAGTGCAGTTGGGGGGCGCTACACCTTC	CAWSAVGGRYTF
-	TRBV15	once	TRBJ2-7	15	TGTGCCACCAGCAGAGGACGTAGTCTTTACTACGAGCAGTACTTC	CATSRGRSLYYEQYF
TRBD2	TRBV18	few	TRBJ2-7	13	TGTGCCAGCTCACCAACTAGCGGCTACGAGCAGTACTTC	CASSPTSGYEQYF
-	TRBV7-2	-	TRBJ2-1	14	TGTGCCAGCAGCTCGGGACGGAATTACAATGAGCAGTTCTTC	CASSSGRNYNEQFF
-	TRBV6-5	-	TRBJ2-7	14	TGTGCCAGCGCCCTAGGTCGAGGGGCCCACGAGCAGTACTTC	CASALGRGAHEQYF
TRBD2	TRBV11-1	once	TRBJ2-2	16	TGTGCCAGCAGCTTCAGCGGGAGGGCGAACACCGGGGAGCTGTTTTTT	CASSFSGRANTGELFF
-	TRBV27	-	TRBJ2-7	12	TGTGCCAGCCGGAAGGGGTTCGACGAGCAGTACTTC	CASRKGFDEQYF
TRBD2	TRBV6-5	-	TRBJ2-2	16	TGTGCCAGCAGTTACTCGGCGGGAGCGGGCACCGGGGAGCTGTTTTTT	CASSYSAGAGTGELFF
-	TRBV28	-	TRBJ2-6	15	TGTGCCAGCAGACTACAGGAGTCTGGGGCCAACGTCCTGACTTTC	CASRLQESGANVLTF
TRBD2	TRBV19	-	TRBJ2-7	15	TGTGCCAGTAGCTCGCTAGCGGGAGGGACCTACGAGCAGTACTTC	CASSSLAGGTYEQYF
TRBD1	TRBV27	-	TRBJ1-2	13	TGTGCCAGCTCGGACAGGTCGAGCTATGGCTACACCTTC	CASSDRSSYGYTF
-	TRBV6-5	-	TRBJ2-1	14	TGTGCCACCGCGAGGGGGAATTCCTACAATGAGCAGTTCTTC	CATARGNSYNEQFF
-	TRBV6-1	-	TRBJ1-5	14	TGTGCCAGCAGGAAGGGACAACTCAATCAGCCCCAGCATTTT	CASRKGQLNQPQHF
TRBD1	TRBV18	-	TRBJ2-7	15	TGTGCCAGCTCAGCACGACAGGGGAATGGGGACGAGCAGTACTTC	CASSARQGNGDEQYF
TRBD1	TRBV30	few	TRBJ1-1	13	TGTGCCTGGAGGAGACAGGGGTACACTGAAGCTTTCTTT	CAWRRQGYTEAFF
-	TRBV10-2	-	TRBJ1-2	13	TGCGCCAGCAGTGCACAGGGATGGTATGGCTACACCTTC	CASSAQGWYGYTF